This TCR beta chain came from a study of shared clonotypes between healthy human individuals. Study findings and constraints: Few donors limited the genetic and exposure-history diversity represented.

The J segment lost 9 bases and the V segment lost 5 bases, leaving 4 bases of the junction unmatched. CDR3 length: 11 amino acids. The germline V gene has CDR1 DFQATT and CDR2 SNEGSKA (reference sequence). The run depth of the assay was deep. Authors' methods: Because ImmunoSEQ provided only junction sequences with no quality scores, the filtering differed. Method: immunoSEQ multiplex PCR; TCRdb's copy keeps in-frame clones and lacks some. The V and J calls and the clone size are those of that table, but D and trimming were determined from the DNA. This table has 400,000 to 600,000 clones, roughly 95% appearing once. A note on this clone: What it binds is unknown.

CD45RA-negative memory and CD45RA+ naive subsets were split from the CD4+ cells. The sequence derives from a woman aged 25 to 39 in good health. Sequenced material: naive CD4+ T cells sorted from blood. Stated subset: CD45RA+ positively selected. The genes are TRBV20-1 and TRBJ2-1; 7 bases fit TRBD1. The CDR3, as DNA: TGCAGTGCTCAGACAGGGCTTGAGCAGTTCTTC. This gives the protein CSAQTGLEQFF.